This paragraph covers one TCR beta chain sequence. The entry originates in a study of T cell repertoires in cytomegalovirus infection. The junction had 4 bases not matched to a gene; V was cut back by 0 bases and J by 6 bases. The germline CDR1 and CDR2 sequences are SGDLS and YYNGEE. This CDR3 is 15 amino acids long. TCRdb reprocessed the reads via MiXCR and lists one record per CDR3 protein. The table lists 560,000 or so distinct CDR3 sequences, 16% of them singletons. This clonotype was sampled from a human donor in good health (CMV status not recorded). Some clones in this sample may be carry-over from other donors' samples. The sample taken for sequencing was CD8+ T cells from PBMCs. V is TRBV9 and J is TRBJ2-7; 12 nucleotides line up with TRBD1. This CDR3 is CASSVGGTGGLEQYF. The CDR3 DNA reads TGTGCCAGCAGCGTAGGGGGGACAGGGGGCCTCGAGCAGTACTTC.